The clone carrying this T cell receptor (beta chain) was seen just once. The sample contains more than one DNA sequence encoding this CDR3. Germline CDR1 reads SEHNR; CDR2 reads FQNEAQ (reference sequence). The V and J ends lost 1 base and 4 bases respectively, with 7 bases between them. The CDR3 spans 13 residues. Original data processing: Reference gene primer amplification in the assay estimated nucleated cell counts. Measured with immunoSEQ multiplex PCR; TCRdb has only the in-frame clones, and not every one. Clone size and V and J calls were adopted from that table, with D and trimming inferred from the DNA. The sample shows approximately 150,000 clones, roughly 86% of them seen only once. These data originate in a study of blood T cell repertoires in COVID-19. Study overall: T cells, B-cell-depleted T cells, or PBMCs supplied cDNA or gDNA.

The source material was peripheral blood. The clonotype originates from a woman in her fifties or sixties who had recovered from COVID-19. The J gene is TRBJ1-1, the V gene TRBV7-9, with D possibly TRBD1 on 6 matching bases. CDR3 nucleotide sequence: TGTGCCAGCAGCTTAGACAGGGCCACTGAAGCTTTCTTT. It codes for CASSLDRATEAFF.